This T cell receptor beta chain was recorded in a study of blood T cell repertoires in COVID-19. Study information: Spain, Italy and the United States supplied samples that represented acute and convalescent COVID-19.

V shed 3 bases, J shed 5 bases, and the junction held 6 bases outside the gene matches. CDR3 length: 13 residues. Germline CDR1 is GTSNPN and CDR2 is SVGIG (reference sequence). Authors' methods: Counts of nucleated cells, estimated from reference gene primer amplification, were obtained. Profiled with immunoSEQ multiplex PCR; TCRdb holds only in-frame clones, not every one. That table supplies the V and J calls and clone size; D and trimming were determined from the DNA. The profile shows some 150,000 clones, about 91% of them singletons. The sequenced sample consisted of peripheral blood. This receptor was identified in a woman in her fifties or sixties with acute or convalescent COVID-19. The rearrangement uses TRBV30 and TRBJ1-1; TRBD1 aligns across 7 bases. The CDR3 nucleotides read TGTGCCTGGAGGAGGGGGCGGGAAACTGAAGCTTTCTTT. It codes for CAWRRGRETEAFF. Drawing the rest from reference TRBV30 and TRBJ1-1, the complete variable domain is SQTIHQWPATLVQPVGSPLSLECTVEGTSNPNLYWYRQAAGRGLQLLFYSVGIGQISSEVPQNLSASRPQDRQFILSSKKLLLSDSGFYLCAWRRGRETEAFFGQGTRLTVV.